The entry below gives a single TCR beta chain sequence along with its context. Its antigen is unknown. This specimen belongs to a study of T cell responses to AZD1222 COVID-19 vaccine. Study results and caveats: Spike-specific TCR breadth and depth rose after two AZD1222 doses.

TCRdb keeps only in-frame clones here, not all; method: immunoSEQ multiplex PCR. Of about 100,000 clones listed, 87% were seen once; the top ten hold roughly 15%. The germline CDR1 and CDR2 sequences are SGHNT and YYREEE (reference sequence). Trimming pared 5 bases from V and 7 bases from J, leaving 18 bases between. This CDR3 comprises 15 residues. This receptor was obtained from an adult in good health. The chain uses TRBV5-4 and TRBJ1-4, with D possibly matching TRBD1 (5 bases). Sequences were derived from peripheral blood, sampled on day 0 of AZD1222 vaccination. The CDR3 loop reads CASSYLQGMFEKLFF. The CDR3 nucleotides read TGTGCCAGCAGTTATCTCCAGGGTATGTTTGAAAAACTGTTTTTT.